This T cell receptor (beta chain) was sequenced in a study of cytomegalovirus exposure and HLA in healthy donors. Whole-study context: An early release of data contained 75 million to 100 million unique TCRs, which came from HLA-typed donors. Whole-study results and caveats: It was 150 or so TCR beta chains that were listed as cytomegalovirus-associated. TCR beta sequences reportedly predicted most subjects' HLA-A and HLA-B alleles accurately.

The CDR3 is 18 residues long. Trimming cost V 3 bases and J 0 bases; bases outside gene matches: 9. Germline CDR1 reads SGHRS; CDR2 reads YFSETQ. The study ran its PCR with 60 Vbeta and 13 Jbeta primers. In the authors' methods: A later analysis counted tens of millions of unique TCR beta chains, some 10 million shared. The method was immunoSEQ multiplex PCR; TCRdb's version includes in-frame clones alone and lacks a portion of them. Clone size and the V and J calls come from that table; the DNA yielded D and trimming. Here the sample table reports approximately 50,000 clones. As to this clone: Its specificity is not known.

The sequence came from a female donor in good health and CMV-seronegative. The chain combines TRBV5-1 with TRBJ2-7, with 13 bases fitting TRBD2. Sequenced input: PBMCs. The CDR3 DNA reads TGCGCCAGCAGCTGGGGGACTAGCGGGACTGGGAGCTCCTACGAGCAGTACTTC. Amino acid sequence: CASSWGTSGTGSSYEQYF.